The sequence of this TCR beta chain was determined in a study of control samples from healthy donors and cancer patients. Measured with immunoSEQ multiplex PCR; TCRdb has only the in-frame clones, and not every one. The sample shows about 83,000 clones, 91% of them seen only once. Specimen: blood. The TCR was taken from a man aged 45-60 years in good health.

CDR3 DNA sequence: TGTGCCAGCAGCTTGACACAGGGGGCTTACAATGAGCAGTTCTTC. Translation: CASSLTQGAYNEQFF. This rearrangement joins TRBV7-8 to TRBJ2-1, with 9 bases that match TRBD1. CDR1 is SGHVS and CDR2 is FQNEAQ in the germline V gene. The CDR3 consists of 15 residues. V lost 3 bases to trimming and J lost 4 bases; unmatched junction nucleotides: 4.